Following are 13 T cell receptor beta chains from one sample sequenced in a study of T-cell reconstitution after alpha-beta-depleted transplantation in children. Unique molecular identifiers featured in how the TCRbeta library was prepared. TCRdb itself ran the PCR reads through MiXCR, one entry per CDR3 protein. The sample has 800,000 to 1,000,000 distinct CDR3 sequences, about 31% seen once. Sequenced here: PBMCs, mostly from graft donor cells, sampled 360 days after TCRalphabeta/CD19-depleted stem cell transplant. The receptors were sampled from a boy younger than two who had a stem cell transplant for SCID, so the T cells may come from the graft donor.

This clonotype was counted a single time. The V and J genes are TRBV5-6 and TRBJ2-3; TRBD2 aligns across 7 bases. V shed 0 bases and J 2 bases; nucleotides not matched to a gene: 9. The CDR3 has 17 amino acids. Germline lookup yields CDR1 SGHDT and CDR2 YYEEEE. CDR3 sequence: CASSLAFSSGTTDTQYF. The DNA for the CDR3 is TGTGCCAGCAGCTTGGCCTTTTCTAGCGGTACCACAGATACGCAGTATTTT.

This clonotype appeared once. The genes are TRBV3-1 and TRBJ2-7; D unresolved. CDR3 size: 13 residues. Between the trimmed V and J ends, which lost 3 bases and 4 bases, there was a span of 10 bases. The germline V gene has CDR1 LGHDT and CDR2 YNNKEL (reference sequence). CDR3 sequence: CASSHLPGYEQYF. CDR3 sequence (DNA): TGTGCCAGCAGCCATCTCCCAGGATACGAGCAGTACTTC.

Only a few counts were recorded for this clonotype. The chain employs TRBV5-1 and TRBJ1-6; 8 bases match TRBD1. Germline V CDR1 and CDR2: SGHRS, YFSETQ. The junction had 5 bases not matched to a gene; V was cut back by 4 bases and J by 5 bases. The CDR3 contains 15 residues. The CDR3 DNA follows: TGCGCCAGCAGCGGGACGACAGGGGATAATTCACCCCTCCACTTT. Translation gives CASSGTTGDNSPLHF.

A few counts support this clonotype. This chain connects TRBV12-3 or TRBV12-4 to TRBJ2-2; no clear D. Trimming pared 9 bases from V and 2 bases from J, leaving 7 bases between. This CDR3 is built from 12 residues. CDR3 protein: CASYPNTGELFF. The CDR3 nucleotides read TGTGCCAGTTACCCCAACACCGGGGAGCTGTTTTTT.

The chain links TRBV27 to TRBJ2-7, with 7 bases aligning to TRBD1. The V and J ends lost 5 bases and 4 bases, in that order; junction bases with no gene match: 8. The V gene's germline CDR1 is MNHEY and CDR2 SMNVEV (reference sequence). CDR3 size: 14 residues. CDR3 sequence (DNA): TGTGCCAGCAGTATTAGACAGGGCTCATACGAGCAGTACTTC. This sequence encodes CASSIRQGSYEQYF.

The CDR3 bases are TGTGCCAGCAGCTTCCTCTCGGGACTAGCGGACACAGATACGCAGTATTTT. Its protein product is CASSFLSGLADTDTQYF. The chain employs TRBV7-9 and TRBJ2-3; TRBD2 matches 11 bases. V lost 3 bases to trimming and J lost 2 bases; unmatched junction nucleotides: 7. CDR3 size: 17 residues. Germline CDR1 SEHNR, CDR2 FQNEAQ (reference sequence). Combining the CDR3 with reference TRBV7-9 and TRBJ2-3 gives the whole variable domain DTGVSQNPRHKITKRGQNVTFRCDPISEHNRLYWYRQTLGQGPEFLTYFQNEAQLEKSRLLSDRFSAERPKGSFSTLEIQRTEQGDSAMYLCASSFLSGLADTDTQYFGPGTRLTVL.

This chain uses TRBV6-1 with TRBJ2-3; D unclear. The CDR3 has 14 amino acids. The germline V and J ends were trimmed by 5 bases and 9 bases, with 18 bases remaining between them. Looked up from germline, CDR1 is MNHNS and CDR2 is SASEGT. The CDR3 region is CASSLSFAPQTQYF. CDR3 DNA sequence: TGTGCCAGCAGTCTATCCTTCGCACCCCAAACGCAGTATTTT.

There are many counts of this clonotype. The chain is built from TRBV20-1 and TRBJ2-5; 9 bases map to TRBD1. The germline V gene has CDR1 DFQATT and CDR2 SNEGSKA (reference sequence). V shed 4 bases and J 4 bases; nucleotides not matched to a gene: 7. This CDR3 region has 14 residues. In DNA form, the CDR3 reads TGCAGTGCTACCCGACGGACAGGGGTAGAGACCCAGTACTTC. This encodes CSATRRTGVETQYF.

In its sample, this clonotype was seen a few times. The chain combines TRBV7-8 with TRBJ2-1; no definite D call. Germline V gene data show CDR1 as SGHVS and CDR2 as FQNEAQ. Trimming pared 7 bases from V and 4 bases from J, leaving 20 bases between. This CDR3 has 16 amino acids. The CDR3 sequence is CASNLPRAPSYNEQFF. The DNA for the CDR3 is TGTGCCAGCAACCTACCCCGGGCCCCCAGTTACAATGAGCAGTTCTTC.

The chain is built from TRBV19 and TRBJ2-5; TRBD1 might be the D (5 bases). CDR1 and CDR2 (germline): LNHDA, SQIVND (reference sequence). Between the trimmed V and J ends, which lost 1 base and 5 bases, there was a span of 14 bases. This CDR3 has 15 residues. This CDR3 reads CASSIGQKLRETQYF. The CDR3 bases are TGTGCCAGTAGTATAGGACAGAAACTGAGGGAGACCCAGTACTTC.

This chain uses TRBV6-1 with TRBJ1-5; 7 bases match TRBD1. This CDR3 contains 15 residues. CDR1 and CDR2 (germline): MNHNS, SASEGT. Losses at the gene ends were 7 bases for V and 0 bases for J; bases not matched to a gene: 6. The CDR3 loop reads CASTDRVDSNQPQHF. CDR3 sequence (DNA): TGTGCCAGCACAGACAGGGTGGATAGCAATCAGCCCCAGCATTTT.

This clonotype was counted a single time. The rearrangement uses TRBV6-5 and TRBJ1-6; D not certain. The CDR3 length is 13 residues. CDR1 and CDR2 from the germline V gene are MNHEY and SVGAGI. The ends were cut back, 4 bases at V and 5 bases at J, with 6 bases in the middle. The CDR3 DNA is TGTGCCAGCAGTTGGCAGGATAATTCACCCCTCCACTTT. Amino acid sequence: CASSWQDNSPLHF.

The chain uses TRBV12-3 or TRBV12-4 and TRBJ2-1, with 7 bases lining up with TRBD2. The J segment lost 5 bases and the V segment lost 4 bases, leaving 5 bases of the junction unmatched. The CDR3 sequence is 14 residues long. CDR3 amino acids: CASSSRGSHNEQFF. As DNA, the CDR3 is TGTGCCAGCAGTTCGCGGGGGAGCCACAATGAGCAGTTCTTC.